This T cell receptor (beta chain) appears in the sequencing data of a study of OX40 agonist ivuxolimab in advanced cancers. Sequenced by immunoSEQ multiplex PCR; TCRdb stores in-frame clones only, minus some. The table shows about 12,000 clones, with around 80% occurring only once. A note on this clone: The antigen is undetermined.

General observations from the study: Near-lowest levels of clonal expansion characterized partial responders at 0.1-3.0 mg/kg. On average, CD8+ T cells showed a greater number of expanded clones than CD4+.

The CDR3 runs to 15 residues. CDR1 LNHDA and CDR2 SQIVND come from the germline V gene (reference sequence). With 5 bases clipped from V and 9 bases from J, the junction kept 12 bases outside the gene matches. The specimen comprised CD4+ or CD8+ T cells sorted from blood, sampled in a trial of the OX40 agonist ivuxolimab. The TCR originated in an adult with an advanced solid tumor such as melanoma, head and neck, liver or kidney cancer. This rearrangement joins TRBV19 to TRBJ2-1; TRBD2 aligns across 8 bases. The DNA for the CDR3 is TGTGCCAGTAGTCTTCAGGGACTAGGGGAGATTGAGCAGTTCTTC. Translation gives CASSLQGLGEIEQFF.